The 29 T cell receptor beta chains listed next were all sequenced from one sample in a study of T cell responses to AZD1222 COVID-19 vaccine. Sequencing used immunoSEQ multiplex PCR; TCRdb keeps in-frame clones, though not all of them. The table has nearly 110,000 clones, about 90% seen once. The sample was peripheral blood, taken on day 0 of AZD1222 vaccination. These receptor sequences come from an adult in good health.

The chain couples TRBV7-2 to TRBJ1-2; possibly TRBD1 for D (5 bases). This CDR3 contains 17 residues. Trimming took off 1 base at V and 6 bases at J, with 21 bases between the two ends. Germline CDR1 reads SGHTA; CDR2 reads FQGNSA. CDR3 sequence reads: CASSLGGNARVVDGYTF. In DNA, the CDR3 is TGTGCCAGCAGCTTAGGCGGTAATGCCAGGGTAGTCGATGGCTACACCTTC.

The chain has TRBV3-1 (or the pseudogene TRBV3-2) and TRBJ1-3; D is undetermined. Germline V gene lookup returns CDR1 LGHDT and CDR2 YNNKEL (reference sequence). The CDR3 has 12 amino acids. Trimming removed 4 bases from V and 5 bases from J, with 6 bases in between. CDR3 sequence reads: CASSRERNTIYF. The CDR3 DNA reads as TGTGCCAGCAGCCGTGAAAGAAACACCATATATTTT.

This clone was detected only once. V and J are TRBV21-1 and TRBJ2-7; the table gives TRBD2 as D, unverified against the DNA. TRBV21-1 is flagged as a pseudogene. The CDR3 consists of 13 residues. CDR3 sequence reads: CASGGRTRGEQYF. The CDR3 nucleotides are TGTGCCAGCGGTGGAAGGACTCGTGGCGAGCAGTACTTC.

V is TRBV19 and J is TRBJ2-1; unclear D gene. V was cut by 1 base and J by 3 bases, with 7 bases left in between. CDR3 length: 14 residues. Germline V lookup: CDR1 LNHDA, CDR2 SQIVND (reference sequence). CDR3 DNA: TGTGCCAGTAGTATAGCCTCCATCTACAATGAGCAGTTCTTC. Protein: CASSIASIYNEQFF.

V and J are TRBV18 and TRBJ1-4, with TRBD1 matching over 7 bases. This CDR3 spans 16 amino acids. Germline V gives CDR1 KGHSH, CDR2 LQKENI. The V and J ends lost 3 bases and 1 base, in that order; junction bases with no gene match: 5. The CDR3 coding sequence is TGTGCCAGCTCACCTCGAGGGGGCCAAACTAATGAAAAACTGTTTTTT. The encoded protein is CASSPRGGQTNEKLFF.

The CDR3 loop reads CASSLMSGRDYNSPLHF. The CDR3 DNA reads as TGTGCCAGCAGCTTAATGTCAGGGAGAGACTATAATTCACCCCTCCACTTT. This sequence joins TRBV7-9 and TRBJ1-6; tentative D call: TRBD1 (5 bases). The V end was cut by 2 bases, the J end by 3 bases, with 14 bases between. Germline assignment: CDR1 SEHNR and CDR2 FQNEAQ (reference sequence). This CDR3 is built from 17 residues.

The chain recombines TRBV5-1 with TRBJ1-6; 8 nucleotides agree with TRBD1. Germline assignment: CDR1 SGHRS and CDR2 YFSETQ. The junction had 7 bases not matched to a gene; V was cut back by 0 bases and J by 8 bases. This CDR3 comprises 16 residues. CDR3 amino acids: CASSLAGDRLYSPLHF. The CDR3 nucleotides are TGCGCCAGCAGCTTGGCTGGGGACAGGCTTTATTCACCCCTCCACTTT. Full variable domain (outside the CDR3, taken from reference TRBV5-1 and TRBJ1-6): KAGVTQTPRYLIKTRGQQVTLSCSPISGHRSVSWYQQTPGQGLQFLFEYFSETQRNKGNFPGRFSGRQFSNSRSEMNVSTLELGDSALYLCASSLAGDRLYSPLHFGNGTRLTVT.

The chain employs TRBV9 and TRBJ2-6; TRBD1 agrees at 8 bases. The trim removed 2 bases at V and 0 bases at J, leaving 4 bases unmatched. This CDR3 spans 17 amino acids. CDR1 and CDR2 (germline): SGDLS, YYNGEE. The CDR3 DNA is TGTGCCAGCAGCGTTACAGGGGGACCCTCTGGGGCCAACGTCCTGACTTTC. It yields the protein CASSVTGGPSGANVLTF.

This clone is a singleton in its sample. CDR3 nucleotide sequence: TGCGCCAGCAGCTTGGGAGGGGCCCGGACAGATACGCAGTATTTT. Amino acids: CASSLGGARTDTQYF. The chain links TRBV5-1 to TRBJ2-3; D tentatively fits TRBD1 or TRBD2 (5 bases each). The germline CDR1 and CDR2 sequences are SGHRS and YFSETQ. V lost 0 bases and J 3 bases, leaving 11 bases between the germline ends. The CDR3 has 15 residues.

The chain employs TRBV6-2 or TRBV6-3 and TRBJ2-7, with D unresolved. The germline CDR1 and CDR2 sequences are MNHEY and SVGEGT. V dropped 6 bases and J dropped 3 bases, with 6 bases sitting between them. The CDR3 runs to 11 residues. The CDR3 protein is CASSFLYEQYF. In nucleotides, the CDR3 is TGTGCCAGCAGCTTTCTCTACGAGCAGTACTTC.

The chain uses TRBV11-2 and TRBJ2-7; TRBD2 might be the D (6 bases). From germline, CDR1 is SGHAT and CDR2 FQNNGV. The CDR3 covers 14 residues. With 1 base removed from V and 1 base from J, the gap between germline ends came to 8 bases. This CDR3 reads CASSLGGRSYEQYF. Written as DNA, the CDR3 is TGTGCCAGCAGCTTAGGAGGGAGGTCCTACGAGCAGTACTTC.

This chain uses TRBV4-3 with TRBJ2-1; D unresolved. Trimming took 0 bases from V and 0 from J, leaving 6 bases between them. The CDR3 extends over 15 amino acids. The germline V gene encodes CDR1 LGHNA and CDR2 YSLEER. CDR3 sequence reads: CASSQERTSYNEQFF. The CDR3 DNA sequence: TGCGCCAGCAGCCAAGAGCGGACCTCCTACAATGAGCAGTTCTTC.

The sample holds a few counts of this clone. V usage is TRBV5-6 and J usage is TRBJ2-2, with TRBD1 identical over 10 bases. V was pared by 2 bases and J by 4 bases, with 5 bases of the junction left unmatched. The CDR3 is 16 residues long. Per germline, CDR1 SGHDT and CDR2 YYEEEE. The CDR3 coding sequence is TGTGCCAGCAGCTTTAAGGGACAGGGGTTCACCGGGGAGCTGTTTTTT. Encoded protein: CASSFKGQGFTGELFF.

The gene calls are TRBV7-9 and TRBJ2-3, with 8 bases aligning to TRBD1. Germline-derived CDR1 and CDR2 are SEHNR and FQNEAQ (reference sequence). The V segment lost 3 bases and the J segment 6 bases; nucleotides outside the gene matches: 8. The CDR3 contains 15 residues. In nucleotides, the CDR3 is TGTGCCAGCAGCTTCACAGGGGGGTGGGCCGATACGCAGTATTTT. Protein product: CASSFTGGWADTQYF. Based on the CDR3 plus reference TRBV7-9 and TRBJ2-3, the full variable domain is DTGVSQNPRHKITKRGQNVTFRCDPISEHNRLYWYRQTLGQGPEFLTYFQNEAQLEKSRLLSDRFSAERPKGSFSTLEIQRTEQGDSAMYLCASSFTGGWADTQYFGPGTRLTVL.

CDR3 sequence (DNA): TGTGCCAGCAGTTTATCGATAGCCTTCGATACTCCCTACGAGCAGTACTTC. Translating it yields CASSLSIAFDTPYEQYF. J is TRBJ2-7 and V is TRBV27, with D unclear. The CDR3 has 17 amino acids. V was cut by 0 bases and J by 2 bases, with 17 bases left in between. Per the germline V gene, CDR1 is MNHEY and CDR2 is SMNVEV (reference sequence).

V gene TRBV7-9 combines with J gene TRBJ2-3; 8 bases are a match to TRBD2. J was trimmed by 2 bases and V by 1 base; bases with no gene match: 5. This CDR3 contains 16 residues. CDR1 and CDR2 from the germline V gene are SEHNR and FQNEAQ (reference sequence). CDR3 nucleotides: TGTGCCAGCAGCTTAGTACTAGCGGAATACACAGATACGCAGTATTTT. It specifies CASSLVLAEYTDTQYF.

The V and J genes are TRBV19 and TRBJ1-1; 8 bases map to TRBD1. Germline lookup yields CDR1 LNHDA and CDR2 SQIVND (reference sequence). CDR3 length: 15 amino acids. Trimming took 3 bases from V and 0 from J; bases not matched to a gene: 3. CDR3: CASSIATGVNTEAFF. The CDR3 DNA reads as TGTGCCAGTAGTATTGCGACAGGGGTGAACACTGAAGCTTTCTTT.

This chain joins TRBV3-1 (or the pseudogene TRBV3-2) and TRBJ1-4, with D unresolved. Trimming left V 6 bases short and J 0 bases short, with 8 bases between. CDR1 LGHDT and CDR2 YNNKEL come from the germline V gene (reference sequence). The CDR3 is made up of 14 amino acids. The CDR3 DNA reads TGTGCCAGCAGACGCGATGCAACTAATGAAAAACTGTTTTTT. Residues: CASRRDATNEKLFF.

V is TRBV14 and J is TRBJ2-1; unclear D gene. This CDR3 spans 17 amino acids. The germline V and J ends were trimmed by 0 bases and 4 bases, with 16 bases remaining between them. CDR1 and CDR2 (germline): SGHDN, FVKESK. The CDR3 DNA sequence: TGTGCCAGCAGCCAAGACGGCCGGCGTAAATCGTACAATGAGCAGTTCTTC. Its protein product is CASSQDGRRKSYNEQFF.

V gene TRBV5-1 combines with J gene TRBJ2-1; 9 bases align to TRBD1. This CDR3 contains 15 residues. V was clipped by 6 bases and J by 4 bases; unmatched bases: 8. Germline V gene data show CDR1 as SGHRS and CDR2 as YFSETQ. In DNA, the CDR3 is TGCGCCAGCATTCTGACAGGGGGAGGGTACAATGAGCAGTTCTTC. It is translated as CASILTGGGYNEQFF.

The chain carries TRBV5-8 and TRBJ1-4; no definite D call. Looked up from germline, CDR1 is SGHTS and CDR2 is YDEGEE. CDR3 length equals 14 residues. Trimming shortened V by 0 bases and J by 4 bases, and 7 bases separated the two germline ends. In DNA form, the CDR3 reads TGTGCCAGCAGCTTGGGCCACCATAATGAAAAACTGTTTTTT. Translation: CASSLGHHNEKLFF.

This clone was observed a single time. The chain uses TRBV7-2 and TRBJ2-7, with D possibly matching TRBD2 (7 bases). Germline V gene sequence: CDR1 SGHTA, CDR2 FQGNSA. The CDR3 runs to 15 residues. Trimming took off 5 bases at V and 2 bases at J, with 16 bases between the two ends. The CDR3 bases are TGTGCCAGCAGCCCCCGGACAGCGGGACCCTACGAGCAGTACTTC. It codes for CASSPRTAGPYEQYF.

The rearrangement links TRBV28 to TRBJ1-3, with TRBD1 as a possible D gene (5 bases). Germline V gene lookup returns CDR1 MDHEN and CDR2 SYDVKM. The V gene lost 3 bases and the J gene lost 2 bases, with 14 bases spanning the gap. The CDR3 is 16 residues long. The DNA for the CDR3 is TGTGCCAGCAGTTTTACCCCGGGGGGTGCTGGAAACACCATATATTTT. Translating gives CASSFTPGGAGNTIYF.

The chain uses TRBV9 and TRBJ1-4; D remains ambiguous. V was shortened by 0 bases and J by 6 bases, with 3 bases between the two germline ends. This CDR3 region has 12 residues. The V gene's germline CDR1 is SGDLS and CDR2 YYNGEE. CDR3 in amino acids: CASSVGDEKLFF. CDR3 nucleotide sequence: TGTGCCAGCAGCGTAGGAGATGAAAAACTGTTTTTT.

The V call is TRBV28, the J call TRBJ2-4, with unresolved D. CDR1 is MDHEN and CDR2 is SYDVKM in the germline V gene. The CDR3 is 12 residues long. Trimming left V 2 bases short and J 5 bases short, with 4 bases between. As DNA, the CDR3 is TGTGCCAGCAGTTTAAGGCAAAACATTCAGTACTTC. Amino acids: CASSLRQNIQYF.

V and J are TRBV28 and TRBJ1-1; D is ambiguous. CDR3 length equals 13 residues. CDR1 MDHEN and CDR2 SYDVKM come from the germline V gene. Trimming removed 3 bases at V and 6 bases at J, with 11 bases between. CDR3 residues: CASSFGKTSEAFF. The CDR3 DNA reads TGTGCCAGCAGTTTTGGGAAGACCTCTGAAGCTTTCTTT.

The V gene is TRBV28, the J gene TRBJ2-7; 11 bases map to TRBD1. CDR1 is MDHEN, CDR2 SYDVKM, per germline. The CDR3 has 16 amino acids. V shed 4 bases and J 0 bases; nucleotides not matched to a gene: 5. The CDR3 DNA reads as TGTGCCAGCAGTTCCCCGGGACAGGGGGGCTCCTACGAGCAGTACTTC. This sequence encodes CASSSPGQGGSYEQYF.

The rearrangement links TRBV20-1 to TRBJ2-1; D unclear. The length of the CDR3 is 11 residues. From germline, CDR1 is DFQATT and CDR2 SNEGSKA (reference sequence). V dropped 1 base and J dropped 5 bases, with 3 bases sitting between them. The CDR3 is CSARGDNEQFF. CDR3 nucleotides: TGCAGTGCTAGAGGGGACAATGAGCAGTTCTTC.

J is TRBJ1-6 and V is TRBV5-1; 10 nucleotides match TRBD1. The J segment lost 10 bases and the V segment lost 0 bases, leaving 10 bases of the junction unmatched. CDR1 is SGHRS, CDR2 YFSETQ, per germline. The CDR3 has 17 amino acids. CDR3 residues: CASSLGATGGGSSPLHF. CDR3 DNA: TGCGCCAGCAGCTTGGGGGCGACAGGGGGCGGAAGCTCACCCCTCCACTTT.